This record covers a single T cell receptor beta chain. Its specificity is not known. Combined were second doses at about 4 or about 12 weeks. Sequencing was performed with immunoSEQ multiplex PCR; in TCRdb, only in-frame clones are kept and a portion is missing. The sample consists of around 180,000 clones, 94% of them appearing once. The sample belongs to a study of T cell responses to AZD1222 COVID-19 vaccine. General study results and limits: Seropositive AZD1222 recipients at baseline numbered only five or six.

The sequence came from an adult who received the AZD1222 COVID-19 vaccine. The sample in question was peripheral blood, obtained 28 days after the second AZD1222 dose.

CDR3 DNA sequence: TGTGCCAGCAGCCGGAATTCGGGGGGCACTGAAGCTTTCTTT. It translates to CASSRNSGGTEAFF. This sequence joins TRBV25-1 and TRBJ1-1, with D perhaps matching TRBD1 (5 bases). The CDR3 runs to 14 residues. Germline CDR1 is MGHDK and CDR2 is SYGVNS. Trimming took off 6 bases at V and 4 bases at J, with 15 bases between the two ends.